This TCR beta chain was captured by sequencing in a study of OX40 agonist ivuxolimab in advanced cancers. Profiling relied on immunoSEQ multiplex PCR, and the TCRdb table lists in-frame clones only, not all of them. The profile shows some 86,000 clones, roughly 91% of them singletons. V trimming: 7 bases; J trimming: 2 bases; junction bases outside the gene matches: 5. Germline V gene lookup returns CDR1 SNHLY and CDR2 FYNNEI. This CDR3 has 15 residues. The sample here was CD4+ or CD8+ T cells sorted from blood, taken in a trial of the OX40 agonist ivuxolimab. The receptor comes from an adult with an advanced solid tumor such as melanoma, head and neck, liver or kidney cancer. The chain is built from TRBV2 and TRBJ1-3, with 10 bases fitting TRBD1. The CDR3 sequence: CASITDRGTGNTIYF. CDR3 DNA: TGTGCCAGCATAACGGACAGGGGGACTGGAAACACCATATATTTT. Full variable domain (outside the CDR3, taken from reference TRBV2 and TRBJ1-3): EPEVTQTPSHQVTQMGQEVILRCVPISNHLYFYWYRQILGQKVEFLVSFYNNEISEKSEIFDDQFSVERPDGSNFTLKIRSTKLEDSAMYFCASITDRGTGNTIYFGEGSWLTVV.